A single sample gave rise to the 27 T cell receptor beta chains below, sequenced in a study of blood T cell repertoires in COVID-19. Generated by immunoSEQ multiplex PCR, the TCRdb table keeps only in-frame clones and is missing some. The sample records tens of thousands of clones, 65% to 85% being singletons. Specimen: peripheral blood. The receptors were sampled from a human donor in a cohort sampled during active COVID-19.

The gene calls are TRBV5-1 and TRBJ2-7; TRBD1 agrees at 8 bases. This CDR3 has 15 amino acids. The J segment lost 2 bases and the V segment lost 4 bases, leaving 8 bases of the junction unmatched. Germline CDR1 SGHRS, CDR2 YFSETQ. The CDR3 coding sequence is TGCGCCAGCAGCACGACGCTGGACAGGGCCTACGAGCAGTACTTC. It specifies CASSTTLDRAYEQYF.

This clone has only a few counts. The rearrangement joins TRBV14 to TRBJ2-1; 7 bases map to TRBD2. The CDR3 totals 12 residues. Per germline, CDR1 SGHDN and CDR2 FVKESK. Trimming at V came to 0 bases and at J to 14 bases, leaving 4 bases not matched to a gene. The CDR3 region is CASSQDRGREFF. For the CDR3, the DNA is TGTGCCAGCAGCCAAGATCGGGGGAGGGAGTTCTTC.

A few counts support this clone. V is TRBV19 and J is TRBJ1-5, with a possible D match to TRBD1 (6 bases). The CDR3 loop spans 14 amino acids. V was shortened by 7 bases and J by 3 bases, with 13 bases between the two germline ends. CDR1 and CDR2 from the germline V gene are LNHDA and SQIVND (reference sequence). The CDR3 DNA reads as TGTGCCAGTAAGTTCAGGGGAATCAATCAGCCCCAGCATTTT. Amino acids: CASKFRGINQPQHF.

The chain recombines TRBV7-9 with TRBJ2-2; 14 bases are shared with TRBD2. Unmatched junction bases numbered 10, after V lost 5 bases and J lost 5 bases. Germline CDR1 and CDR2: SEHNR and FQNEAQ (reference sequence). CDR3 length equals 18 residues. The CDR3 DNA reads as TGTGCCAGCAGCCCCGGACTAGCGGGGGGTCCGAGAACCGGGGAGCTGTTTTTT. It yields the protein CASSPGLAGGPRTGELFF.

The chain couples TRBV9 to TRBJ1-1; maybe TRBD1 (6 bases). Germline-derived CDR1 and CDR2 are SGDLS and YYNGEE. The CDR3 sequence is 13 residues long. Trimming removed 4 bases from V and 5 bases from J, with 12 bases in between. CDR3 in amino acids: CASSKGGATEAFF. The CDR3 DNA sequence: TGTGCCAGCAGCAAAGGGGGGGCTACTGAAGCTTTCTTT.

This chain joins TRBV10-3 and TRBJ2-7, with TRBD2 identical over 7 bases. Trimming at V came to 2 bases and at J to 2 bases, leaving 6 bases not matched to a gene. In germline, CDR1 is ENHRY, CDR2 SYGVKD. The CDR3 length is 15 residues. The CDR3 sequence is CAISEPLSGAYEQYF. CDR3 nucleotides: TGTGCCATCAGTGAGCCCTTGAGCGGGGCCTACGAGCAGTACTTC.

This sequence joins TRBV2 and TRBJ1-1; maybe TRBD1 (5 bases). Trimming pared 7 bases from V and 4 bases from J, leaving 16 bases between. Germline loops: CDR1 SNHLY, CDR2 FYNNEI. The CDR3 totals 14 residues. CDR3 loop: CASNSAEGITEAFF. For the CDR3, the DNA is TGTGCCAGCAATAGCGCGGAGGGGATCACTGAAGCTTTCTTT.

The chain employs TRBV29-1 and TRBJ2-3, with D possibly TRBD2 on 6 matching bases. Germline CDR1 is SQVTM and CDR2 is ANQGSEA. V was pared by 8 bases and J by 4 bases, with 13 bases between. This CDR3 comprises 12 residues. CDR3 DNA: TGCAGCCTGAGGGGCGGGGCAGATACGCAGTATTTT. Amino acid sequence: CSLRGGADTQYF.

The chain joins TRBV7-9 to TRBJ2-3; possibly TRBD1 for D (5 bases). V lost 2 bases to trimming and J lost 2 bases, with 11 bases between them. Germline CDR1 is SEHNR and CDR2 is FQNEAQ (reference sequence). CDR3 length: 15 residues. The CDR3 loop reads CASSLSAGLTDTQYF. As DNA, the CDR3 is TGTGCCAGCAGCTTAAGTGCAGGGCTCACAGATACGCAGTATTTT.

The chain recombines TRBV2 with TRBJ2-7; possible D gene TRBD1, 6 bases. Germline CDR1 SNHLY, CDR2 FYNNEI. The CDR3 has 14 amino acids. V lost 6 bases to trimming and J lost 1 base, with 13 bases between them. CDR3 in DNA: TGTGCCAGCAGGGTTCCAACAGGGTCCTACGAGCAGTACTTC. The encoded protein is CASRVPTGSYEQYF.

This rearrangement joins TRBV18 to TRBJ1-1; TRBD1 aligns across 8 bases. The germline V gene encodes CDR1 KGHSH and CDR2 LQKENI. Losses at the gene ends were 3 bases for V and 1 base for J; bases not matched to a gene: 1. The CDR3 is made up of 14 amino acids. The CDR3 sequence: CASSPGTGNTEAFF. CDR3 nucleotide sequence: TGTGCCAGCTCACCCGGGACAGGGAACACTGAAGCTTTCTTT.

The gene calls are TRBV2 and TRBJ1-4; D unclear. V was shortened by 4 bases and J by 5 bases, with 14 bases between the two germline ends. CDR1 and CDR2 (germline): SNHLY, FYNNEI. The CDR3 extends over 15 amino acids. In DNA form, the CDR3 reads TGTGCCAGCAGTGCGGTATTCCCGGGGAATGAAAAACTGTTTTTT. It specifies CASSAVFPGNEKLFF.

J is TRBJ2-3 and V is TRBV12-5; D unclear. Per the germline V gene, CDR1 is LGHNT and CDR2 is FRNRAP. V was pared by 0 bases and J by 6 bases, with 4 bases between. CDR3 length: 12 amino acids. For the CDR3, the DNA is TGTGCTAGTGGTTTGGTCGGGGATACGCAGTATTTT. It yields the protein CASGLVGDTQYF.

The chain employs TRBV5-4 and TRBJ1-1; 7 bases map to TRBD1. Trimming cost V 4 bases and J 1 base; bases outside gene matches: 7. This CDR3 spans 15 amino acids. Germline V gene lookup returns CDR1 SGHNT and CDR2 YYREEE (reference sequence). The CDR3 DNA follows: TGTGCCAGCAGCCGGGAGGGGGCGGCGAACACTGAAGCTTTCTTT. This encodes CASSREGAANTEAFF.

The chain combines TRBV10-3 with TRBJ1-5, with 7 bases matching TRBD1. V dropped 8 bases and J dropped 10; count of bases not matched to a gene: 8. This CDR3 is 12 amino acids long. Looked up from germline, CDR1 is ENHRY and CDR2 is SYGVKD. DNA of the CDR3: TGTGCCATCGGACAGGAGTCAGAACCCCAGCATTTT. It specifies CAIGQESEPQHF.

This CDR3 is CASSSLRGRAGDQPQHF. The CDR3 DNA reads as TGTGCCAGCAGCTCGCTTCGGGGCAGGGCAGGGGATCAGCCCCAGCATTTT. The chain recombines TRBV11-3 with TRBJ1-5; TRBD1 is a possible D gene (6 bases). CDR1 and CDR2 (germline): SGHNT, YENEEA. The germline V and J ends were trimmed by 4 bases and 5 bases, with 21 bases remaining between them. The CDR3 runs to 17 residues.

V is TRBV6-5 and J is TRBJ1-2, with D perhaps TRBD1 (6 bases). Germline loops: CDR1 MNHEY, CDR2 SVGAGI. The CDR3 is 14 amino acids. Trimming stripped 1 base from V and 2 bases from J, with 8 bases between. For the CDR3, the DNA is TGTGCCAGCAGTTACTACGACAGGAACTATGGCTACACCTTC. It specifies CASSYYDRNYGYTF.

The rearrangement links TRBV10-1 to TRBJ2-1; 8 bases match TRBD2. The length of the CDR3 is 14 residues. V shed 4 bases and J 3 bases; nucleotides not matched to a gene: 2. Germline V gives CDR1 WNHNN, CDR2 SYGVQD (reference sequence). In DNA form, the CDR3 reads TGCGCCAGCAGTGCGGGGGGGGGCTACAATGAGCAGTTCTTC. The encoded protein is CASSAGGGYNEQFF.

V is TRBV6-5 and J is TRBJ2-1; 10 bases map to TRBD2. The CDR3 is 15 residues long. Germline CDR1 reads MNHEY; CDR2 reads SVGAGI. With 3 bases clipped from V and 1 base from J, the junction kept 0 bases outside the gene matches. CDR3 in DNA: TGTGCCAGCAGTTATAGCGGGGGGTCCTACAATGAGCAGTTCTTC. Residues: CASSYSGGSYNEQFF.

The chain joins TRBV6-5 to TRBJ1-2; D is possibly TRBD1 (5 bases). The CDR3 consists of 14 residues. Trimming shortened V by 2 bases and J by 3 bases, and 10 bases separated the two germline ends. Germline assignment: CDR1 MNHEY and CDR2 SVGAGI. CDR3 nucleotide sequence: TGTGCCAGCAGTTACGATCGGGGGGACTATGGCTACACCTTC. Protein: CASSYDRGDYGYTF.

J is TRBJ2-1 and V is TRBV11-3; D remains unclear. Germline lookup yields CDR1 SGHNT and CDR2 YENEEA. V lost 0 bases, J lost 6 bases, and 9 bases lay in between. The CDR3 spans 14 residues. CDR3 DNA: TGTGCCAGCAGCTTAGATCTGGTCAGCAATGAGCAGTTCTTC. It yields the protein CASSLDLVSNEQFF. Complete variable domain (other parts from reference TRBV11-3 and TRBJ2-1): EAGVVQSPRYKIIEKKQPVAFWCNPISGHNTLYWYLQNLGQGPELLIRYENEEAVDDSQLPKDRFSAERLKGVDSTLKIQPAELGDSAVYLCASSLDLVSNEQFFGPGTRLTVL.

This clone was seen more than once but under ten times. The chain combines TRBV9 with TRBJ1-4, with 12 bases matching TRBD1. The CDR3 consists of 17 residues. V was clipped by 4 bases and J by 6 bases; unmatched bases: 10. CDR1 and CDR2 from the germline V gene are SGDLS and YYNGEE. This CDR3 reads CASSKTGTGGGDEKLFF. Here the CDR3 DNA reads TGTGCCAGCAGCAAGACCGGGACAGGGGGCGGGGATGAAAAACTGTTTTTT.

This clone was seen repeatedly, ten times or more. The chain has TRBV2 and TRBJ1-6, with 7 bases fitting TRBD1. With 9 bases clipped from V and 10 bases from J, the junction kept 12 bases outside the gene matches. The CDR3 is made up of 14 amino acids. Germline-derived CDR1 and CDR2 are SNHLY and FYNNEI. The CDR3 DNA follows: TGTGCCAGTAGGGCAGGGGGATCAAGATCACCCCTCCACTTT. Amino acid sequence: CASRAGGSRSPLHF.

About this clone: The identical CDR3 is also encoded by other nucleotide sequences in the sample. V usage is TRBV10-3 and J usage is TRBJ1-2, with TRBD1 matching over 7 bases. Trimming at V came to 3 bases and at J to 2 bases, leaving 3 bases not matched to a gene. Germline V gene lookup returns CDR1 ENHRY and CDR2 SYGVKD. CDR3 size: 14 residues. The CDR3 DNA reads as TGTGCCATCAGTGAAAGACAGGGAAACTATGGCTACACCTTC. Translated, it gives CAISERQGNYGYTF.

The chain uses TRBV6-6 and TRBJ2-7; a possible D gene is TRBD2 (6 bases). In germline, CDR1 is MNHNY, CDR2 SVGAGI (reference sequence). The CDR3 has 15 residues. Trimming shortened V by 1 base and J by 3 bases, and 13 bases separated the two germline ends. CDR3 coding DNA: TGTGCCAGCAGTTACTGGGGGAGGTCGCTCTACGAGCAGTACTTC. Protein product: CASSYWGRSLYEQYF.

This chain joins TRBV25-1 and TRBJ1-6; D is undetermined. Germline CDR1 is MGHDK and CDR2 is SYGVNS. V was pared by 2 bases and J by 6 bases, with 17 bases between. The CDR3 has 17 residues. This CDR3 reads CASSEKSRERVNSPLHF. The CDR3 DNA sequence: TGTGCCAGCAGTGAAAAGTCTCGAGAGAGGGTTAATTCACCCCTCCACTTT.

This clone has just one count. V gene TRBV3-1 (or the pseudogene TRBV3-2) combines with J gene TRBJ2-1; maybe TRBD1 (6 bases). The germline V gene has CDR1 LGHDT and CDR2 YNNKEL (reference sequence). The CDR3 runs 15 residues. V was trimmed by 0 bases and J by 3 bases, leaving 9 bases between them. The CDR3 loop is CASSQEQGIYNEQFF. The CDR3 region has the DNA TGTGCCAGCAGCCAAGAACAGGGAATCTACAATGAGCAGTTCTTC.